This note documents a single T cell receptor (beta chain) sequence. This clonotype was seen ten or more times. There is no known antigen for this receptor. There are no base qualities to consult, and no much larger clone falls within one base. The germline V gene yields MDHEN for CDR1 and SYDVKM for CDR2. V ends up 6 bases short and J 3 bases short, with an unmatched junction base count of 7. CDR3 length: 14 amino acids, cysteine to phenylalanine. The kept DNA is CDR3 alone, 42 bases in frame from the first base. Amplification of TCR beta CDR3 regions was carried out from RNA transcripts. The TCR CDR3 was subjected to a first round of RT-PCR using the HTBI primer set and the Qiagen OneStep RT-PCR kit. Libraries were constructed in a second round of multiplex PCR, after which size selection and purification were performed. The libraries were sequenced on an Illumina HiSeq2000 using paired-end 100 bp reads. Per the authors' processing: Raw data were processed with SOAPnuke, discarding reads with adapters, uncalled bases, mean Phred below 15, or no exact constant-primer or identifier match. High-quality paired reads were merged using COPE v1.2.5, and each unique nucleotide sequence was defined as a clonotype. MiTCR v1.1 was used to align the clonotypes against IMGT TRBV, TRBD and TRBJ reference segments. Only V-J combinations with frequency above 0.0001, covering roughly 99% of repertoires, were analysed. A TCS score was defined as the ratio between F50 (clonal expansion) and ExV (chaos), using BLOSUM62-based TCRdist between CDR3 peptides within each V-J. Welch's t-statistics and random forest reduced several hundred V-J features to 10 to 15, which were used in a naive Bayes classifier (R e1071). TCRdb trimmed public reads at Q25 via fastp, called clones via MiXCR and kept in-frame beta chains. Here each entry gathers all rows of one CDR3 protein and keeps the most common genes and DNA. TCRdb, not the authors, supplied the V and J calls. The sample yields 500,000 to 700,000 distinct CDR3 sequences; over 15% were counted once. Jointly, the top ten make up roughly 18% of the sample.

This sample was taken from a study of T cells in Graves' hyperthyroidism and ophthalmopathy (dated by TCRdb to 2018 to 2020). Broadly, across the study: Peripheral blood was collected at initial diagnosis, before any treatment. To identify TCR V-J signatures that set the groups apart, the researchers used a discovery cohort of 100 patients, made up of 43 with Graves' ophthalmopathy and 57 with stable Graves' hyperthyroidism. An independent validation cohort of about 20 hyperthyroidism patients and 17 patients who later progressed to ophthalmopathy tested prospective prediction of ophthalmopathy. The roughly 91 discovery patients were randomly divided into training and test sets at a 7:3 ratio. In addition, the study compared T-cell repertoires in thyroid tissue and in blood from roughly 6 Graves' hyperthyroidism patients. Once sampling was done, hyperthyroidism patients were given methimazole at a starting dose of 30 mg daily, whereas ophthalmopathy patients were given high-dose intravenous methylprednisolone. The paper describes TCR Vbeta CDR3 sequencing of some 130 peripheral blood samples, made up of 43 ophthalmopathy patients, more than 70 hyperthyroidism patients and some 17 progressor patients.

A patient counted as having stable Graves' hyperthyroidism if no progression to ophthalmopathy occurred over 18 months of follow-up. The hyperthyroidism patients were between 18 and 65 years old and newly diagnosed, with a disease duration of less than 2 months. Any patient with an uncontrolled infection, another autoimmune disease, pregnancy or lactation was excluded. Diagnoses were established on the basis of clinical symptoms, serum thyroxine and TRAb, thyroid ultrasound, and orbital computed tomography. PBMCs were separated from under 12 ml of fresh peripheral blood using Ficoll-Paque density gradient centrifugation. Total RNA was extracted with Trizol reagent, and quality was checked on an Agilent 2100 Bioanalyzer. Broader findings and caveats from the paper: Most expanded thyroid clonotypes (frequency above 0.001) were also detected in blood, a finding suggesting that blood repertoires may reflect thyroid immune responses. Ophthalmopathy was separated from stable hyperthyroidism by a 13 V-J signature model, with around 88% sensitivity and about 81% specificity obtained in cross-validation and 80%/75% obtained in testing. No statistical method was used to fix the sample size in advance, and group allocation was not hidden from the investigators. In validation, progression to ophthalmopathy was predicted by the model with almost 71% sensitivity and nearly 75% specificity, a median of approximately 6.5 months before onset.

The sample was blood. The V and J segments used are TRBV28 and TRBJ2-7, with 8 central nucleotides matching TRBD2. This sequence was found in a woman younger than 35 with Graves' hyperthyroidism. This receptor carries the CDR3 CASRAAGDYYEQYF. Read as DNA, the sequence is TGTGCCAGCAGGGCAGCGGGAGATTACTACGAGCAGTACTTC.